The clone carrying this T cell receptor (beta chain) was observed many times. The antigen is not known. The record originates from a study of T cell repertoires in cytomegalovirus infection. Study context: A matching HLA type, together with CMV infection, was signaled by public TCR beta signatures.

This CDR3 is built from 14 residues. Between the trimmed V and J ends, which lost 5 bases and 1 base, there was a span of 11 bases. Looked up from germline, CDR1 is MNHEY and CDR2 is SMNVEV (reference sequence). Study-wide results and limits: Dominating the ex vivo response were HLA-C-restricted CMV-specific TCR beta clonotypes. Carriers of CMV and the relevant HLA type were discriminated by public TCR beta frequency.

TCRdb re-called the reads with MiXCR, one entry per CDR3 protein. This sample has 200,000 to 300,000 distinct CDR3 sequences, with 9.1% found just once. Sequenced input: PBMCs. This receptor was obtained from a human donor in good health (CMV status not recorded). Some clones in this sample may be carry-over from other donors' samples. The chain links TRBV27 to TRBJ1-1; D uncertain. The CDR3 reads CASSPGLQNTEAFF. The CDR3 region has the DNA TGTGCCAGCAGTCCAGGACTGCAGAACACTGAAGCTTTCTTT.